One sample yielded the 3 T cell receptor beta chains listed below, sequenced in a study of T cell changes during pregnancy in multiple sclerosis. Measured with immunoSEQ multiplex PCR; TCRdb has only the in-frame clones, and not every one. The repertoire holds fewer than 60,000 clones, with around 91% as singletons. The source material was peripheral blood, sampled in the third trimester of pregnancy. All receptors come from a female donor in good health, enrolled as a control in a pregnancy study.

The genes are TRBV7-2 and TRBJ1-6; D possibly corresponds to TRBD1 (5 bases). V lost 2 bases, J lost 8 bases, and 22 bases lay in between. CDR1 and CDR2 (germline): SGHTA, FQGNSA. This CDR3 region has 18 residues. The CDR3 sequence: CASSLRWGGAVSDSPLHF. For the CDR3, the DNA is TGTGCCAGCAGCTTAAGGTGGGGCGGGGCGGTTTCGGATTCACCCCTCCACTTT.

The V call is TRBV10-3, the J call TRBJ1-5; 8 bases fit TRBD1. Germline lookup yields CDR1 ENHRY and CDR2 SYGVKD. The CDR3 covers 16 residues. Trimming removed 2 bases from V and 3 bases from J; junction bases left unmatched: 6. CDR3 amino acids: CAISEEGQAYNQPQHF. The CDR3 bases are TGTGCCATCAGTGAGGAGGGACAGGCCTACAATCAGCCCCAGCATTTT.

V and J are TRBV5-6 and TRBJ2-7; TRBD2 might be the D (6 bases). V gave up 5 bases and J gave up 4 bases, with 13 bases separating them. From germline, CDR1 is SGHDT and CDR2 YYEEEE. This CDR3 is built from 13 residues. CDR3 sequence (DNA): TGTGCCAGCAGATACGGGACTTCGTACGAGCAGTACTTC. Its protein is CASRYGTSYEQYF.